A single sample is the source of the 27 T cell receptor beta chains below, sequenced in a study of T-cell reconstitution after alpha-beta-depleted transplantation in children. During its preparation, the TCRbeta library received unique molecular identifiers. Each CDR3 protein is one row after TCRdb ran MiXCR on the PCR reads. This table has 800,000 to 1,000,000 distinct CDR3 sequences, around 30% appearing once. This material consisted of PBMCs, mostly from graft donor cells, taken 360 days after TCRalphabeta/CD19-depleted stem cell transplant. These receptor sequences come from a boy younger than two who had a stem cell transplant for SCID, so the T cells may come from the graft donor.

This rearrangement joins TRBV9 to TRBJ2-1; tentatively, D is TRBD1 (5 bases). The CDR3 has 17 amino acids. V was clipped by 0 bases and J by 0 bases, with 13 bases between them. Germline loops: CDR1 SGDLS, CDR2 YYNGEE. CDR3 protein: CASSVGGGASSYNEQFF. CDR3 DNA: TGTGCCAGCAGCGTAGGCGGTGGGGCGAGCTCCTACAATGAGCAGTTCTTC.

This chain connects TRBV7-9 to TRBJ1-1; TRBD1 might be the D (5 bases). V lost 0 bases and J 5 bases, leaving 16 bases between the germline ends. CDR1 is SEHNR and CDR2 is FQNEAQ in the germline V gene (reference sequence). The CDR3 runs to 16 residues. Here the CDR3 reads CASSLAGDRLSTEAFF. CDR3 DNA: TGTGCCAGCAGCTTAGCAGGGGACCGGCTTTCGACTGAAGCTTTCTTT.

This clonotype was observed a few times. The chain joins TRBV4-1 to TRBJ1-1; D is unresolved. Per the germline V gene, CDR1 is MGHRA and CDR2 is YSYEKL. Between the trimmed V and J ends, which lost 2 bases and 0 bases, there was a span of 10 bases. The CDR3 consists of 15 residues. In nucleotides, the CDR3 is TGCGCCAGCAGCCAAAGCGGACGGATGAACACTGAAGCTTTCTTT. The encoded protein is CASSQSGRMNTEAFF.

This clonotype was seen more than once but under ten times. The chain combines TRBV20-1 with TRBJ2-7; D may correspond to TRBD1 or TRBD2 (6 bases each). The CDR3 totals 11 residues. Trimming left V 5 bases short and J 6 bases short, with 11 bases between. Germline V CDR1 and CDR2: DFQATT, SNEGSKA (reference sequence). CDR3 amino acids: CSAAGGGEQYF. CDR3 coding DNA: TGCAGTGCTGCCGGAGGGGGCGAGCAGTACTTC.

This chain connects TRBV12-3 or TRBV12-4 to TRBJ2-1, with 11 bases identical to TRBD1. The CDR3 sequence is 15 residues long. V was pared by 7 bases and J by 8 bases, with 10 bases of the junction left unmatched. Here the CDR3 reads CASTKSDRGQDEQFF. The CDR3 region has the DNA TGTGCCAGCACCAAATCGGACAGGGGGCAAGATGAGCAGTTCTTC.

This sequence joins TRBV12-3 or TRBV12-4 and TRBJ1-2; the D gene is possibly TRBD1 (6 bases). Trimming left V 3 bases short and J 5 bases short, with 19 bases between. This CDR3 has 16 residues. The CDR3 loop is CASSFRGHPSGYGYTF. CDR3 sequence (DNA): TGTGCCAGCAGTTTTCGGGGGCACCCCTCGGGGTATGGCTACACCTTC.

The genes are TRBV5-1 and TRBJ1-1; no firm D call. Trimming pared 0 bases from V and 4 bases from J, leaving 10 bases between. The CDR3 contains 14 residues. CDR1 is SGHRS and CDR2 is YFSETQ in the germline V gene. CDR3 residues: CASSLGRAPTEAFF. As DNA, the CDR3 is TGCGCCAGCAGCTTGGGTAGGGCCCCCACTGAAGCTTTCTTT.

Details on this clonotype: A junction boundary mismatches the germline segment, possibly from a read error. This rearrangement joins TRBV9 to TRBJ2-1; 8 bases line up with TRBD2. This CDR3 comprises 15 residues. Per germline, CDR1 SGDLS and CDR2 YYNGEE. The CDR3 DNA is TGTGCCAGCAGCGTACTGAGCGGGGGCTACTATGAGCAGTTCTTC. As protein: CASSVLSGGYYEQFF.

V usage is TRBV6-1 and J usage is TRBJ2-1, with D maybe TRBD2 (6 bases). The CDR3 length is 13 residues. V lost 5 bases and J 9 bases, leaving 14 bases between the germline ends. Looked up from germline, CDR1 is MNHNS and CDR2 is SASEGT. Here the CDR3 reads CASSRGGMSEQFF. The CDR3 DNA sequence: TGTGCCAGCAGTCGCGGAGGGATGAGTGAGCAGTTCTTC.

The J gene is TRBJ2-7, the V gene TRBV29-1, with D maybe TRBD1 (6 bases). The V end was cut by 1 base, the J end by 6 bases, with 10 bases between. Germline V gene lookup returns CDR1 SQVTM and CDR2 ANQGSEA. The CDR3 covers 12 residues. The CDR3 loop is CSVEVRGTEQYF. Here the CDR3 DNA reads TGCAGCGTTGAAGTCAGGGGAACCGAGCAGTACTTC.

This clonotype was counted between two and nine times. The rearrangement joins TRBV7-8 to TRBJ2-5; D perhaps matches TRBD2 (7 bases). This CDR3 has 16 residues. With 5 bases removed from V and 7 bases from J, the gap between germline ends came to 23 bases. Germline loops: CDR1 SGHVS, CDR2 FQNEAQ. The CDR3 DNA is TGTGCCAGCAGCACCAGGACTGGATGCGGGGGCTGGACCCAGTACTTC. Translated, it gives CASSTRTGCGGWTQYF.

This clonotype was seen a few times. The gene calls are TRBV5-1 and TRBJ1-1; 9 nucleotides match TRBD1. CDR1 is SGHRS, CDR2 YFSETQ, per germline. V gave up 4 bases and J gave up 1 base; unmatched junction bases: 5. The CDR3 has 15 residues. The CDR3 DNA reads TGCGCCAGCAGCATCACAGGGGGCCAGAACACTGAAGCTTTCTTT. Protein: CASSITGGQNTEAFF.

This clonotype was picked up a small number of times. The chain employs TRBV18 and TRBJ2-5; possibly TRBD2 for D (7 bases). Trimming pared 4 bases from V and 1 base from J, leaving 16 bases between. There are 16 residues in the CDR3. Germline loops: CDR1 KGHSH, CDR2 LQKENI. The CDR3 DNA follows: TGTGCCAGCTCACTGCGAGGAGGGGGGGTCCAAGAGACCCAGTACTTC. The encoded protein is CASSLRGGGVQETQYF.

In its sample, this clonotype was seen a few times. The chain combines TRBV4-1 with TRBJ2-2, with 8 bases that match TRBD2. The CDR3 is 17 amino acids. V was clipped by 4 bases and J by 5 bases; unmatched bases: 12. Germline values: CDR1 MGHRA, CDR2 YSYEKL. CDR3 sequence (DNA): TGCGCCAGCAGCCTCTTAGGCGGGGGGCGGCGGACCGGGGAGCTGTTTTTT. Translating it yields CASSLLGGGRRTGELFF.

The chain joins TRBV15 to TRBJ2-1; weak D call: TRBD2 (6 bases). V was shortened by 10 bases and J by 8 bases, with 18 bases between the two germline ends. CDR1 and CDR2 (germline): LNHNV, YYDKDF (reference sequence). The CDR3 is 13 residues long. The DNA of the CDR3 is TGTGCCATCGGGAGCCCCGGTCTCGATGAGCAGTTCTTC. Translating it yields CAIGSPGLDEQFF.

Comment on this clonotype: With a much larger clone just one base away, this may be a read error. The chain uses TRBV2 and TRBJ2-5; 7 bases agree with TRBD1. The CDR3 extends over 16 amino acids. Germline-derived CDR1 and CDR2 are SNHLY and FYNNEI. This chain's CDR3 is CASSDPGTDSQENQYF. In DNA, the CDR3 is TGTGCCAGCAGTGACCCCGGGACAGATTCCCAAGAGAACCAGTACTTC.

The V and J genes are TRBV11-2 and TRBJ2-5, with D maybe TRBD2 (5 bases). This CDR3 comprises 15 residues. Germline V gene data show CDR1 as SGHAT and CDR2 as FQNNGV. Trimming removed 5 bases at V and 5 bases at J, with 18 bases between. DNA for the CDR3: TGTGCCAGCAGCGACCGGGGTCCTTCTAGGGAGACCCAGTACTTC. Translating it yields CASSDRGPSRETQYF.

This clonotype has a single count. The genes are TRBV12-3 or TRBV12-4 and TRBJ1-1; D unresolved. With 5 bases removed from V and 1 base from J, the gap between germline ends came to 20 bases. There are 17 residues in the CDR3. DNA of the CDR3: TGTGCCAGCAGTCCCTACCGTAACCTCGGGAGGAACACTGAAGCTTTCTTT. It specifies CASSPYRNLGRNTEAFF.

This clonotype came up a few times. J is TRBJ2-3 and V is TRBV5-1; 12 bases align to TRBD1. The germline V gene has CDR1 SGHRS and CDR2 YFSETQ. The V gene end was trimmed by 4 bases and the J gene end by 1 base; junction bases not matched to a gene: 4. This CDR3 spans 16 amino acids. The CDR3 DNA sequence: TGCGCCAGCAGCAACCGGGACAGGGGGCGCACAGATACGCAGTATTTT. It is translated as CASSNRDRGRTDTQYF.

The CDR3: CSAKPSGGTDTQYF. In DNA form, the CDR3 reads TGCAGTGCTAAACCTAGCGGGGGGACAGATACGCAGTATTTT. The chain recombines TRBV20-1 with TRBJ2-3; 11 bases line up with TRBD2. V dropped 4 bases and J dropped 3; count of bases not matched to a gene: 3. The CDR3 has 14 amino acids. Germline V gene data show CDR1 as DFQATT and CDR2 as SNEGSKA (reference sequence).

Remarks on this clonotype: At one of its ends the junction is not consistent with the germline gene, which may arise from a read error. V gene TRBV6-2 or TRBV6-3 combines with J gene TRBJ2-3, with D tentatively TRBD2 (6 bases). The CDR3 runs 16 residues. The germline V gene encodes CDR1 MNHEY and CDR2 SVGEGT. The CDR3: CASSSLGDWGTDTEYF. CDR3 nucleotides: TGTGCCAGCAGCTCCCTAGGGGACTGGGGCACAGATACGGAGTATTTT.

This clonotype was recorded once. The gene calls are TRBV20-1 and TRBJ2-7; tentatively, D is TRBD1 or TRBD2 (5 bases each). V lost 5 bases and J lost 2, with 22 bases in between. The CDR3 sequence is 16 residues long. The germline V gene has CDR1 DFQATT and CDR2 SNEGSKA (reference sequence). CDR3 sequence reads: CSARSTGTITTYEQYF. Written as DNA, the CDR3 is TGCAGTGCTCGAAGTACCGGGACCATAACGACCTACGAGCAGTACTTC.

There are a few counts of this clonotype. The chain links TRBV4-3 to TRBJ2-5; TRBD1 matches at 8 bases. Germline CDR1 reads LGHNA; CDR2 reads YSLEER. This CDR3 is 15 amino acids long. With V trimmed by 1 base and J by 4 bases, 5 bases remained unmatched. The CDR3 region has the DNA TGCGCCAGCAGCCAAGCGGCAGGGGGCAGAGAGACCCAGTACTTC. Amino acid sequence: CASSQAAGGRETQYF.

In its sample, this clonotype was seen a few times. Written as DNA, the CDR3 is TGTGCCAGCAGGCGGACTAGCGGGGGCCTTGCCTACGAGCAGTACTTC. It specifies CASRRTSGGLAYEQYF. The chain links TRBV12-3 or TRBV12-4 to TRBJ2-7; 13 bases line up with TRBD2. V lost 6 bases to trimming and J lost 2 bases; unmatched junction nucleotides: 7. This CDR3 comprises 16 residues.

This clonotype has a handful of counts. V gene TRBV29-1 combines with J gene TRBJ2-7, with D perhaps matching TRBD1 (6 bases). This CDR3 has 16 amino acids. Germline V gives CDR1 SQVTM, CDR2 ANQGSEA. Trimming stripped 1 base from V and 1 base from J, with 17 bases between. This chain's CDR3 is CSVEVLDRTQSYEQYF. CDR3 sequence (DNA): TGCAGCGTTGAAGTTCTAGACAGGACGCAGTCCTACGAGCAGTACTTC.

The genes are TRBV24-1 and TRBJ2-5, with 12 bases fitting TRBD1. Germline assignment: CDR1 KGHDR and CDR2 SFDVKD. This CDR3 spans 16 amino acids. Trimming cost V 6 bases and J 4 bases; bases outside gene matches: 8. This CDR3 is CATSRGQGALPETQYF. The CDR3, as DNA: TGTGCCACCAGTAGGGGACAGGGGGCGCTTCCAGAGACCCAGTACTTC.

This clonotype was seen a handful of times. The chain joins TRBV6-2 or TRBV6-3 to TRBJ2-7; D is undetermined. This CDR3 contains 14 residues. Trimming removed 2 bases from V and 1 base from J, with 9 bases in between. Per germline, CDR1 MNHEY and CDR2 SVGEGT. CDR3 DNA: TGTGCCAGCAGTTACCCCGGGTATTCCTACGAGCAGTACTTC. Translation gives CASSYPGYSYEQYF.